These T cell receptor beta chains were read from a single sample in a study of blood T cells in healthy people across ages. TCRdb independently ran MiXCR on the 5' RACE reads; one entry per CDR3 protein. This table has about 1.7 million distinct CDR3 sequences, 25% to 30% appearing once. The sequenced sample consisted of blood. All receptors derive from a woman in her 30s in good health. CDR3s include the opening cysteine and the closing phenylalanine or tryptophan. A D gene is named only where the DNA matches it firmly. Clone size is given for some rows only: seen once, a few or many times, or a class if the clone is expanded.

v_gene	d_gene	j_gene	abundance	CDR3nt	CDR3aa
TRBV20-1	NA	TRBJ2-3	NA	TGCAGTGCTAGAGTGCGGGTAGTCGGACTGAATACAGATACGCAGTATTTT	CSARVRVVGLNTDTQYF
TRBV27	TRBD2	TRBJ2-3	NA	TGTGCCAGCAGTTCCGGGGGGGCCCTTAGCTCAGATACGCAGTATTTT	CASSSGGALSSDTQYF
TRBV27	TRBD2	TRBJ2-7	NA	TGTGCCAGCAGCCTTCACCGAAGCGGGACGTTGTACTTC	CASSLHRSGTLYF
TRBV29-1	TRBD2	TRBJ2-7	few	TGCAGCGTTGTCGGCCCCTGGGCGGGGGGACTAGAGTCGGGCTCCTACAATGAGCAGTACTTC	CSVVGPWAGGLESGSYNEQYF
TRBV29-1	NA	TRBJ2-1	few	TGCAGCGTTGAGGGGGTGGAGGGGGCATTGGACAATGAGCAGTTCTTC	CSVEGVEGALDNEQFF
TRBV28	NA	TRBJ1-5	few	TGTGCCAGCAGTTTGTACTTCCCAAACAGGGTGGCGGAATATCAGCCCCAGCATTTT	CASSLYFPNRVAEYQPQHF
TRBV9	NA	TRBJ2-7	NA	TGTGCCAGCGGCTATGGGACTTCCTACGAGCAGTACTTC	CASGYGTSYEQYF
TRBV15	NA	TRBJ2-1	NA	TGTGCCACCAGCAGAGAAAAAATCTACAATGAGCAGTTCTTC	CATSREKIYNEQFF
TRBV7-2	NA	TRBJ2-5	NA	TGTGCCAGCAGCCTTGGGGGGACAACCGAGACCCAGTACTTC	CASSLGGTTETQYF
TRBV20-1	TRBD2	TRBJ2-3	few	TGCAGTGCTAGAGAACGAGCGGGAGTTACAGATACGCAGTATTTT	CSARERAGVTDTQYF
TRBV12-3/TRBV12-4	NA	TRBJ1-2	few	TGTGCCAGCAGTTTGAGGGGTACCGATGGCTACACCTTC	CASSLRGTDGYTF
TRBV6-6	TRBD1	TRBJ1-2	few	TGTGCCAGCAGTAACAGGGGCTACTCAGCTAACTATGGCTACACCTTC	CASSNRGYSANYGYTF
TRBV29-1	NA	TRBJ2-3	few	TGCAGCCACAGCAGATGGGCGGGCGTGACAGATACGCAGTATTTT	CSHSRWAGVTDTQYF
TRBV20-1	NA	TRBJ2-3	NA	TGCAGTGCCGTACCCACAGATACGCAGTATTTT	CSAVPTDTQYF
TRBV10-3	NA	TRBJ1-1	few	TGTGCCATCAAGGCCGGCGTGAACACTGAAGCTTTCTTT	CAIKAGVNTEAFF
TRBV6-2/TRBV6-3	NA	TRBJ1-2	many	TGTGCCAGCAGTGATTTGGGGACGGCAAGAAACTATGGCTACACCTTC	CASSDLGTARNYGYTF
TRBV4-3	NA	TRBJ2-3	NA	TGCGCCAGCAGCCATCCTCTACGCAGGAATACGCAGTATTTT	CASSHPLRRNTQYF
TRBV11-2	TRBD2	TRBJ2-3	NA	TGTGCCAGCAGCTTGACCACTAGCGGGGGAGATACGCAGTATTTT	CASSLTTSGGDTQYF
TRBV20-1	TRBD2	TRBJ2-5	NA	TGCAGTGCTAGTGCGTTTTGGGCTAGCGGGGCGGAGACCCAGTACTTC	CSASAFWASGAETQYF
TRBV29-1	TRBD2	TRBJ2-7	once	TGCAGCGTTCTCACGGGGAGGGGATACGAGCAGTACTTC	CSVLTGRGYEQYF
TRBV11-2	NA	TRBJ2-5	many	TGTGCCAGCAGCCTCGCCCCGGGACACCCCTTGGGGTGGGAGACCCAGTACTTC	CASSLAPGHPLGWETQYF
TRBV20-1	TRBD1	TRBJ2-7	NA	TGCAGTGCCAGGGACAGCTCCTACAATGAGCAGTACTTC	CSARDSSYNEQYF
TRBV5-1	TRBD1	TRBJ1-1	NA	TGCGCCAGCAGCTTGAGCCAGGGGGTAGGGAACACTGAAGCTTTCTTT	CASSLSQGVGNTEAFF
TRBV5-1	TRBD1	TRBJ1-2	few	TGCGCCAGCAGCGACGACAGGGGGTCTGGCTACACCTTC	CASSDDRGSGYTF
TRBV19	NA	TRBJ2-3	NA	TGTGCCACCTCAAAAGGGACGGATGGGACAGATACGCAGTATTTT	CATSKGTDGTDTQYF
TRBV6-6	TRBD1	TRBJ1-1	few	TGTGCCAGCAGTTCTACCCTGACAGGGGGAAGGGCTGAAGCTTTCTTT	CASSSTLTGGRAEAFF
TRBV4-3	NA	TRBJ2-1	NA	TGCGCCAGCAGCCAAGGGCGAGGGGGTGAGCAGTTCTTC	CASSQGRGGEQFF
TRBV20-1	NA	TRBJ2-4	NA	TGCAGTGCTAGAGGTTGGGGAGGTGTCGACGGCACGGGGAACATTCAGTACTTC	CSARGWGGVDGTGNIQYF
TRBV13	TRBD2	TRBJ2-5	NA	TGTGCCAGCAGCTTAGCCCTACTAGCGGGGGCCCAAGAGACCCAGTACTTC	CASSLALLAGAQETQYF
TRBV7-7	NA	TRBJ2-2	NA	TGTGCCATCAGCTCGGGACAGAACACCGGGGAGCTGTTTTTT	CAISSGQNTGELFF
TRBV7-2	TRBD1	TRBJ1-1	NA	TGTGCCAGCAGCCCCTCGACAGGGTGGGGCACTGAAGCTTTCTTT	CASSPSTGWGTEAFF
TRBV7-9	NA	TRBJ2-7	many	TGTGCCAGCAGCCACCCGCCAGGAGGGGAAGCCGAGCAGTACTTC	CASSHPPGGEAEQYF
TRBV7-6	NA	TRBJ2-3	NA	TGTGCCAGCAGCTCCCTCAGCGGGACGCAGTATTTT	CASSSLSGTQYF
TRBV29-1	TRBD2	TRBJ2-1	many	TGCAGCGTTGAGACTAGCGGGGGCCCTACGTTCTTC	CSVETSGGPTFF
TRBV9	TRBD2	TRBJ2-7	NA	TGTGCCAGTCGCTCTACCGGGACTAGCGGGGCCCTACGCTTC	CASRSTGTSGALRF
TRBV7-3	NA	TRBJ2-7	NA	TGTGCCAGCAGCTCCAAGATTGGAACCTACGAGCAGTACTTC	CASSSKIGTYEQYF
TRBV2	NA	TRBJ2-3	NA	TGTGCCAGCGAGCGCCAGCGAACAGATACGCAGTATTTT	CASERQRTDTQYF
TRBV28	TRBD1	TRBJ1-4	NA	TGTGCCAGCACTTTGGGACAGACCTCTGCAACCAATGAAGAACTGTTTTTT	CASTLGQTSATNEELFF
TRBV4-2	TRBD2	TRBJ2-1	NA	TGTGCCAGCAGCCTGACTAGCGGGGGGGCCATAGGCAATGAGCAGTTCTTC	CASSLTSGGAIGNEQFF
TRBV6-2/TRBV6-3	NA	TRBJ1-1	few	TGTGCCAGCAGTTACTCGACTGGGGGATTGGCTTTCTTT	CASSYSTGGLAFF
TRBV20-1	NA	TRBJ2-2	NA	TGCAGTGCTAGAGTCGACGGGGAAGGAGGCACCGGGGAGCTGTTTTTT	CSARVDGEGGTGELFF
TRBV10-3	NA	TRBJ1-2	NA	TGTGCCATCAGTGGAACAGGGAACCGGGTCGATGGCTACACCTTC	CAISGTGNRVDGYTF
TRBV20-1	TRBD2	TRBJ2-5	NA	TGCAGTGCGACGCCACTAGCGGGAGGGTACGAGCAGTGCTTC	CSATPLAGGYEQCF
TRBV3-1	NA	TRBJ1-1	many	TGTGCCAGCAGCGAATATAGGGGAGAAGCTTTCTTT	CASSEYRGEAFF